Sequencing of this T cell receptor beta chain was carried out in a study of blood T cell repertoires in COVID-19 (dated by TCRdb to the early 2020s). Notes on the research overall: Collaborator samples came from the United States, Italy and Spain and covered acute and convalescent phases of COVID-19. The prospective study material was composed of cDNA or gDNA derived from T cells, B-cell-depleted T cells, or PBMCs. Deeply sampled blood TCRbeta repertoires from subjects exposed to, actively infected with, or recovered from COVID-19 were included in the dataset. The repertoires were released in a freely available public database meant as a resource for research on the immune response to SARS-CoV-2. Samples were obtained from the ongoing ImmuneRACE study (first 160 participants) and from 950 to 1,500 subjects provided by 6 global collaborators. Nearly every sample came with metadata listing a de-identified subject ID, COVID-19 status, age in years and sex. Where available, HLA class I and class II types were obtained from metadata supplied by the sample provider rather than from assay-based typing.

The collaborating institutions used their own protocols to collect whole blood in K2EDTA tubes. For TCRbeta analysis, collaborator samples were shipped as frozen whole blood, as isolated PBMCs, or as DNA extracted from either sample type. General study outcomes and caveats: How much clinical and demographic metadata was included differed by source and by participant, and the metadata was provided uncurated.

The immunoSEQ Assay, a bias-controlled multiplex PCR, was used to amplify TCRbeta CDR3 regions from genomic DNA. Per the authors' processing: Nucleated cell counts per sample were estimated from amplification of reference gene primers within the assay. To quantify the absolute abundance of each unique TCRbeta CDR3 rearrangement, sequence reads were collapsed and filtered. Productive Simpson clonality was computed per sample as the square root of Simpson's diversity index over productive rearrangements. In its TCRdb copy, this immuneACCESS table keeps in-frame sequences only and misses some clones. Where compared with another copy, unresolved V genes explain less than half of these, and the others have no known cause. For V, J and clone size, that table is used; D and trimming come from the DNA. The sample data list fewer than 150,000 clones, and over 70% of these were observed just once. The top ten constitute around 20% of the sample.

The CDR3 runs 16 amino acids, cysteine and phenylalanine included. Only the CDR3 DNA is retained, 48 bases long and in frame from the first base. As encoded in the germline V gene, CDR1 is MRHNA while CDR2 is SNTAGT. V lost 0 bases and J lost 4 bases, and the count of bases not matched to a germline gene is 8. Worth noting for this clone: Its antigen is currently not known. Base quality data are lacking; no much larger clone is found one base away.

This receptor chain uses TRBV6-4 and TRBJ1-2; 7 central nucleotides agree with TRBD1. The material sequenced was peripheral blood. This sequence was found in a man at least 80 years old with acute or convalescent COVID-19. The DNA sequence is as follows: TGTGCCAGCAGTGACTCCCGGGACAGTGACTTCTATGGCTACACCTTC. Translation gives CASSDSRDSDFYGYTF.